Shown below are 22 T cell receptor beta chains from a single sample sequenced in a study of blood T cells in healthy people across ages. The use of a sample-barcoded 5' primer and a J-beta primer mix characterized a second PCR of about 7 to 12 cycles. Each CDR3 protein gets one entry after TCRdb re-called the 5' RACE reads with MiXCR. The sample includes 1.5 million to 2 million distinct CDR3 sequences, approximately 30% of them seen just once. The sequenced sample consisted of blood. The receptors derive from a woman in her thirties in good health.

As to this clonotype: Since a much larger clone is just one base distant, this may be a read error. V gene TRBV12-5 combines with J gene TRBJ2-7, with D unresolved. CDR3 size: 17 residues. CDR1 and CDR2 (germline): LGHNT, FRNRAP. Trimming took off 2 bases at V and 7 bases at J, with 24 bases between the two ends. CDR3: CASGLPRWRGSYNEQYF. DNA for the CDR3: TGTGCTAGTGGTTTGCCGCGCTGGCGCGGCTCCTACAATGAGCAGTACTTC.

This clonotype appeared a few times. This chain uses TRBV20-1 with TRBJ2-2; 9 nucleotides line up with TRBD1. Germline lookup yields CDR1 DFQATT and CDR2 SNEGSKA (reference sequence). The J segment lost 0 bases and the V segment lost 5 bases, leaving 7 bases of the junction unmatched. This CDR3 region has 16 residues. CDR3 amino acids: CSALITGGPNTGELFF. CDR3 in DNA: TGCAGTGCTTTGATAACAGGGGGCCCGAACACCGGGGAGCTGTTTTTT.

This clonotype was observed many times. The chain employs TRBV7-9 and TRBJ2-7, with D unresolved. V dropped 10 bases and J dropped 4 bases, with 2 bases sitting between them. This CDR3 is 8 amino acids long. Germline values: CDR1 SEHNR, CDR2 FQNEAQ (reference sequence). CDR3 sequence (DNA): TGTGCCACTTACGAGCAGTACTTC. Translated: CATYEQYF.

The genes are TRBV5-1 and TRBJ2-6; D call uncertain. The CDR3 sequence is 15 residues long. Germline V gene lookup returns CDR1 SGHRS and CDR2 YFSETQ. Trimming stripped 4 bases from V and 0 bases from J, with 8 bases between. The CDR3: CASSPESSGANVLTF. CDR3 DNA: TGCGCCAGCAGCCCCGAAAGCTCTGGGGCCAACGTCCTGACTTTC.

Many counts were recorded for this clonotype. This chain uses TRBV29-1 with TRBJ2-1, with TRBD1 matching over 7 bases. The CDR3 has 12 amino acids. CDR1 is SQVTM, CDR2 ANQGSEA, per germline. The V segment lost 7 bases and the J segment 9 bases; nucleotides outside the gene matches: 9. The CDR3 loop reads CSASGQLIEQFF. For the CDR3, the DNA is TGCAGCGCCTCGGGACAGCTTATTGAGCAGTTCTTC.

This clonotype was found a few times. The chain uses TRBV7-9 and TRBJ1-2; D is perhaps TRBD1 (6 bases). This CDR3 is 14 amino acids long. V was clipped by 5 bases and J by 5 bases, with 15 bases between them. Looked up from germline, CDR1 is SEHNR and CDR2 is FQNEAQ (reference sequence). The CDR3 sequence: CASSLPGAYYGYTF. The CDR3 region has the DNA TGTGCCAGCAGCCTACCGGGGGCTTATTATGGCTACACCTTC.

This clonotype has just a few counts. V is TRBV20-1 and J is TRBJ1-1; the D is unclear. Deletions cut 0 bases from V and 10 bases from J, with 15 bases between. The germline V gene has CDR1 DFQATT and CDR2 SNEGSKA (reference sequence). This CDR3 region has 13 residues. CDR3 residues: CSARDKRVLRAFF. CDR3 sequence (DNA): TGCAGTGCTAGAGATAAGCGGGTTTTGAGAGCTTTCTTT.

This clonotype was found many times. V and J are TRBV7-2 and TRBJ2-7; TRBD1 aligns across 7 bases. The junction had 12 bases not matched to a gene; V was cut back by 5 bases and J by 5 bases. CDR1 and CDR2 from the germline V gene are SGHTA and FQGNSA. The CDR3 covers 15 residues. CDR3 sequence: CASSTNTVRGHEQYF. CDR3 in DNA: TGTGCCAGCAGCACCAACACGGTGAGGGGGCACGAGCAGTACTTC.

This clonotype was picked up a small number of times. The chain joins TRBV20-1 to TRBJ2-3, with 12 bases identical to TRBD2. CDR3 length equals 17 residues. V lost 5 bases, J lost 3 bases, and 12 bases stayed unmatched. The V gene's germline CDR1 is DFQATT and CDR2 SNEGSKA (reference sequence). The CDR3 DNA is TGCAGTGCTTACCTACTAGCGGGGGGTTTCGGGACAGATACGCAGTATTTT. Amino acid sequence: CSAYLLAGGFGTDTQYF.

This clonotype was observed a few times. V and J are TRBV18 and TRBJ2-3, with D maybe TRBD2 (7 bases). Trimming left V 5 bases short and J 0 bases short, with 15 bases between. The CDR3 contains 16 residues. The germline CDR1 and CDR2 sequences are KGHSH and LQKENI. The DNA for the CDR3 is TGTGCCAGCTCAGCCAGGCGGGGGCGAAGCACAGATACGCAGTATTTT. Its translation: CASSARRGRSTDTQYF.

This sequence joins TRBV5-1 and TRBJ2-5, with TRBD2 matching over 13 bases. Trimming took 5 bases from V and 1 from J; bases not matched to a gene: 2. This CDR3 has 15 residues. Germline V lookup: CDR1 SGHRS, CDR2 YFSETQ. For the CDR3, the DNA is TGCGCCAGCAGATGGACTAGCGGGGGCCAAGAGACCCAGTACTTC. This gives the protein CASRWTSGGQETQYF.

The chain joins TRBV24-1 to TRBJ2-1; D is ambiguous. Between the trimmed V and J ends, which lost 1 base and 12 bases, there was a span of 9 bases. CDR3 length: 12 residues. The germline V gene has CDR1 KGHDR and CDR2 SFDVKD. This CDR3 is CATSDLMYGQFF. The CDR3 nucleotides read TGTGCCACCAGTGATTTAATGTATGGGCAGTTCTTC.

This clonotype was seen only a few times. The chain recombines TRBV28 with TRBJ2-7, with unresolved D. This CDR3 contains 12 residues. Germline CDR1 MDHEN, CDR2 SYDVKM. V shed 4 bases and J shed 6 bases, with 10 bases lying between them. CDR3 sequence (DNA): TGTGCCAGCAGTTCGTATGTGGCCGAGCAGTACTTC. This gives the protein CASSSYVAEQYF.

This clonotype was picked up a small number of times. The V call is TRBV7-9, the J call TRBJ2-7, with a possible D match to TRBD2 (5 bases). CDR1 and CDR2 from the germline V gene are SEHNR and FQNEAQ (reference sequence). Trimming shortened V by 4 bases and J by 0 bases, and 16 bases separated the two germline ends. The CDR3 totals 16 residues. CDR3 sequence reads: CASSYGDGMSSYEQYF. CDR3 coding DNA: TGTGCCAGCAGCTACGGAGACGGGATGAGCTCCTACGAGCAGTACTTC.

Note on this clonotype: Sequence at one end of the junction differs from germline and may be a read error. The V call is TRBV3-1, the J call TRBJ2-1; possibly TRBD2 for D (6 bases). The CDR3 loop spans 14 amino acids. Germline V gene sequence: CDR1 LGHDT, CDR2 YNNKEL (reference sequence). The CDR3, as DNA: TGTGCCGGCAGCCGCCAGCGGGCTTACAATGAGCAGTTCTTC. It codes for CAGSRQRAYNEQFF.

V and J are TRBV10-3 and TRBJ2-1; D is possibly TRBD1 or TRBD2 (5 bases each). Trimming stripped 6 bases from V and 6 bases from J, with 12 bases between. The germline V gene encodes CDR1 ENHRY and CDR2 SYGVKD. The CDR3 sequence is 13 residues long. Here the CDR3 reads CAISRDGINEQFF. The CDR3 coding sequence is TGTGCCATCAGCCGGGACGGAATCAATGAGCAGTTCTTC.

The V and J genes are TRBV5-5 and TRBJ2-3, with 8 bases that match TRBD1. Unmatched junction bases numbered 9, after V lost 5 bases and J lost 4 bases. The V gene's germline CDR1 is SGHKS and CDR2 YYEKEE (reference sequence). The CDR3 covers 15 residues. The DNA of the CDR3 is TGTGCCAGCAGGCGGTTGGAGACAGGGGCAGATACGCAGTATTTT. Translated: CASRRLETGADTQYF.

This chain's CDR3 is CSGDRPTNEQFF. The DNA of the CDR3 is TGCAGCGGTGATAGACCGACCAATGAGCAGTTCTTC. The genes are TRBV29-1 and TRBJ2-1; D ambiguous. The CDR3 has 12 amino acids. Trimming removed 7 bases at V and 6 bases at J, with 13 bases between. The germline V gene has CDR1 SQVTM and CDR2 ANQGSEA.

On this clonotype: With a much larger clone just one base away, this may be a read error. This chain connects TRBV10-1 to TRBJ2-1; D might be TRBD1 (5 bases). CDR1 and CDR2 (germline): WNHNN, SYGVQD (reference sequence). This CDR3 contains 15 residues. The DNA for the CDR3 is TGCGCCAGCAGTGAGTCGGGGCCGGTTTACAATGAGCGGTTCTTC. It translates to CASSESGPVYNERFF.

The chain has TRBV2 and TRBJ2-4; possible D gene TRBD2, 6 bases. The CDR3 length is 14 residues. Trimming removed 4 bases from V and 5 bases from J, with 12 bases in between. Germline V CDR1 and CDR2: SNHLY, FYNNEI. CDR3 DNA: TGTGCCAGCAGTGGGGGGGTCCCTGAAAACATTCAGTACTTC. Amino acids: CASSGGVPENIQYF.

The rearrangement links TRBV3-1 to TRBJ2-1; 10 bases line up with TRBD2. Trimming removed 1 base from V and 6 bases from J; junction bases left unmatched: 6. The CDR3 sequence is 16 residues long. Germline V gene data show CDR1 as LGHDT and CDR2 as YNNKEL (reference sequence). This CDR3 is CASSQVGLAGVNEQFF. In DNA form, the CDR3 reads TGTGCCAGCAGCCAAGTCGGCCTAGCGGGGGTCAATGAGCAGTTCTTC.

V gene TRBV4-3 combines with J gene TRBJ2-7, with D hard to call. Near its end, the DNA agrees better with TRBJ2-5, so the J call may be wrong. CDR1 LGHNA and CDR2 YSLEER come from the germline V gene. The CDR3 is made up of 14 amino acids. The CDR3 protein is CASSQALSGETQYF. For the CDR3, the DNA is TGCGCCAGCAGCCAAGCTCTCAGTGGAGAGACCCAGTACTTC.